This entry features one TCR beta chain sequence. The data derive from a study of blood T cell repertoires in COVID-19. V dropped 2 bases and J dropped 2; count of bases not matched to a gene: 2. This CDR3 is 14 amino acids long. The V gene's germline CDR1 is LNHNV and CDR2 YYDKDF (reference sequence). Some clones are missing from TCRdb's copy, which holds only in-frame ones; the method was immunoSEQ multiplex PCR. The data contain hundreds of thousands of clones, about 89% of them singletons. V usage is TRBV15 and J usage is TRBJ1-2; 7 bases agree with TRBD1. This clonotype originated in a woman aged 30 to 39 who had recovered from COVID-19. Material: PBMCs or T cells enriched from blood (not recorded which). CDR3 protein: CATSRRTGNYGYTF. The DNA for the CDR3 is TGTGCCACCAGCAGAAGGACAGGAAACTATGGCTACACCTTC.